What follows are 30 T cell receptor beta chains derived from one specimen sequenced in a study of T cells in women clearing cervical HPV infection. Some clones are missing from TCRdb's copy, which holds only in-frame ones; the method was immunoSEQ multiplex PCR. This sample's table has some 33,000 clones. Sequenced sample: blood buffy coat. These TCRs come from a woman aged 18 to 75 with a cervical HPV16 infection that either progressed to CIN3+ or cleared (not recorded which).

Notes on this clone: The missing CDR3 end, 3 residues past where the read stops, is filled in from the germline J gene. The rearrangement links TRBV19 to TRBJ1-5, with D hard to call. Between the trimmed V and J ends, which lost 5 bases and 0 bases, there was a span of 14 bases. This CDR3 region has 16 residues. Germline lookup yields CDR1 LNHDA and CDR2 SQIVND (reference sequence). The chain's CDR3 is CASSLSRMTSNQPQHF. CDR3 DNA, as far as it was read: TGTGCCAGTAGTCTCTCGCGGATGACTAGCAATCAGCCC.

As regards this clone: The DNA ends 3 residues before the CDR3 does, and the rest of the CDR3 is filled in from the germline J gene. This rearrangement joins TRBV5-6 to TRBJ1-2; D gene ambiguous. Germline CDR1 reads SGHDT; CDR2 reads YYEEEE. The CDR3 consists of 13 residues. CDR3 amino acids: CASSPTRSYDYTF. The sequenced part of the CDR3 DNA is TGTGCCAGCAGCCCCACCCGTTCCTACGAC.

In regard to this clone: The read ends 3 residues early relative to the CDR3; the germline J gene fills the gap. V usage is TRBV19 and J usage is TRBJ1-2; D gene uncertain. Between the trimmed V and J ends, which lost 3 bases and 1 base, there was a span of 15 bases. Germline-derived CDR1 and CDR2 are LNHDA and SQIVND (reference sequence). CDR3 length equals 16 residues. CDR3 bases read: TGTGCCAGTAGTATTGGTTCCAGTCTCTTTAACTATGGC. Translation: CASSIGSSLFNYG. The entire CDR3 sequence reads CASSIGSSLFNYGYTF.

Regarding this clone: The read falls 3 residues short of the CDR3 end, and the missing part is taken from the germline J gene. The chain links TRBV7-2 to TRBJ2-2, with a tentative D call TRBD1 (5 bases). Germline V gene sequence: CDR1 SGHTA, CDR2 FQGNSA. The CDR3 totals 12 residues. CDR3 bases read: TGTGCCAGCAGCTTAGGGGGCGAAAAG. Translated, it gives CASSLGGEK. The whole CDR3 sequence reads CASSLGGEKLFF.

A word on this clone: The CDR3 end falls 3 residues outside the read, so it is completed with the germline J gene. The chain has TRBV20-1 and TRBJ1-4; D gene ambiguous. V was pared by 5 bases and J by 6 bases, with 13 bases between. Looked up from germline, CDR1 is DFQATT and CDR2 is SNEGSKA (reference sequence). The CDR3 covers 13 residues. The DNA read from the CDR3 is TGCAGTGCTTCCTTTGGTAGGGATGAAAAA. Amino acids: CSASFGRDEK. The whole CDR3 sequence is CSASFGRDEKLFF.

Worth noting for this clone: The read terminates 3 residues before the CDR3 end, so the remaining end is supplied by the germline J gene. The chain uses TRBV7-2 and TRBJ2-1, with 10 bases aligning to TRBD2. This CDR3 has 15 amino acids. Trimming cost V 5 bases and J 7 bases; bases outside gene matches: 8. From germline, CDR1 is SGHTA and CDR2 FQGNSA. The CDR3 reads CASSPLAGVGNEQFF. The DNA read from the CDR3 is TGTGCCAGCAGCCCTCTAGCGGGAGTAGGTAATGAG.

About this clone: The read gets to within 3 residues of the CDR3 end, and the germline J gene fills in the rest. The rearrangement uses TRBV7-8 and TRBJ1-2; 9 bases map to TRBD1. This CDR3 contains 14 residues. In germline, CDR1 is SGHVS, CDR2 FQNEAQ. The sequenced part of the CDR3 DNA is TGTGCCAGCAGCACGGACAGGGGCACCTACGAC. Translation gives CASSTDRGTYD. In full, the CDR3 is CASSTDRGTYDYTF.

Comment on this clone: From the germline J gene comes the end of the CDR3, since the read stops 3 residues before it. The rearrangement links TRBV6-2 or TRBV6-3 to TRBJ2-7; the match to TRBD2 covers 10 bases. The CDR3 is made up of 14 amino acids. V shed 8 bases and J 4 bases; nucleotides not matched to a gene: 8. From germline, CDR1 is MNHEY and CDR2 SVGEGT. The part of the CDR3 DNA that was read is TGTGCCAGCCGTAGCGGGGGGTCTCGATACGAG. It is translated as CASRSGGSRYE. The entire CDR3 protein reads CASRSGGSRYEQYF.

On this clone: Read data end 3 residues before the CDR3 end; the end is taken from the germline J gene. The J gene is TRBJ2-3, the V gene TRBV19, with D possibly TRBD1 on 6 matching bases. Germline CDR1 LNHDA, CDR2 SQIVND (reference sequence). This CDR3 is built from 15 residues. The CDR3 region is CASKGSGPGGQPQYF. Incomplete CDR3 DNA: TGTGCCAGTAAGGGCTCGGGCCCAGGCGGACAGCCG.

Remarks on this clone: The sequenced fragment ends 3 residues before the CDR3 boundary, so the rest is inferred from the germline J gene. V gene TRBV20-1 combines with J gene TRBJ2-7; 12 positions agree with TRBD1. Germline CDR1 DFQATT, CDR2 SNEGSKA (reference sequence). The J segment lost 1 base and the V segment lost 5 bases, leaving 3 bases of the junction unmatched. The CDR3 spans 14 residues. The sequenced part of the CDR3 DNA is TGCAGTGCTGGGGGACAGGGGGCTTCCTACGAG. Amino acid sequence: CSAGGQGASYE. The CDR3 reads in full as CSAGGQGASYEQYF.

CDR3 DNA (partial): TGTGCCAGCAGCTTGACAGGGCGCAATCAGCCG. It encodes CASSLTGRNQP. The entire CDR3 is CASSLTGRNQPQYF. The J gene is TRBJ2-3, the V gene TRBV7-2; 7 nucleotides agree with TRBD1. The read stops 3 residues short of the end of the CDR3; the missing end is completed from the germline J gene. The CDR3 has 14 amino acids. Germline values: CDR1 SGHTA, CDR2 FQGNSA.

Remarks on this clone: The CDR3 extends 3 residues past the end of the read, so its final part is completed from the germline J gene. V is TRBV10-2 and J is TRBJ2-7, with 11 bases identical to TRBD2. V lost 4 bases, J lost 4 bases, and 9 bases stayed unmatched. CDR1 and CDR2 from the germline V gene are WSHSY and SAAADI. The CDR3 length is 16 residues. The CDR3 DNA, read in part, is TGCGCCAGCAGTGCATCTACTAGCGGGAGCAGATACGAG. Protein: CASSASTSGSRYE. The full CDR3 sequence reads CASSASTSGSRYEQYF.

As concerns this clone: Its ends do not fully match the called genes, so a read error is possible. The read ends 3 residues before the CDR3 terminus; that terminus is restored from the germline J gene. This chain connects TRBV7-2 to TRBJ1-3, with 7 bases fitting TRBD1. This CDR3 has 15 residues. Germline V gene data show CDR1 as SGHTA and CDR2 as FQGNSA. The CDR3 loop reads CAGSHDRAGGNTIYF. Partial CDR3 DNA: TGTGCCGGCAGCCATGACAGGGCGGGAGGAAACACC.

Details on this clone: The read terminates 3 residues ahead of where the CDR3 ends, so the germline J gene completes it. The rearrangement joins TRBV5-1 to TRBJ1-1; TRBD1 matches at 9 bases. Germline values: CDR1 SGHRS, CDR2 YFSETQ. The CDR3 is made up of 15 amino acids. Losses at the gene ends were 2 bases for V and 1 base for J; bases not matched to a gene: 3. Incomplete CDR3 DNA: TGCGCCAGCAGCTTACAGGGGGCCCAGAACACTGAA. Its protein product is CASSLQGAQNTE. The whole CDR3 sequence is CASSLQGAQNTEAFF. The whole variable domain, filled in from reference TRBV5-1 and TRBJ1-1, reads KAGVTQTPRYLIKTRGQQVTLSCSPISGHRSVSWYQQTPGQGLQFLFEYFSETQRNKGNFPGRFSGRQFSNSRSEMNVSTLELGDSALYLCASSLQGAQNTEAFFGQGTRLTVV.

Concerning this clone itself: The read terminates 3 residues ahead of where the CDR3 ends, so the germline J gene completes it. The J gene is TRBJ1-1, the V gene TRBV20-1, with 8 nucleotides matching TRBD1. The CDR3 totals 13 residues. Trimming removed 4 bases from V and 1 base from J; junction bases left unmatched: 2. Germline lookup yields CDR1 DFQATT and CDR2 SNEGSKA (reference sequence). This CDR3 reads CSATGQGNTEAFF. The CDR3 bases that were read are TGCAGTGCTACCGGACAGGGGAACACTGAA.

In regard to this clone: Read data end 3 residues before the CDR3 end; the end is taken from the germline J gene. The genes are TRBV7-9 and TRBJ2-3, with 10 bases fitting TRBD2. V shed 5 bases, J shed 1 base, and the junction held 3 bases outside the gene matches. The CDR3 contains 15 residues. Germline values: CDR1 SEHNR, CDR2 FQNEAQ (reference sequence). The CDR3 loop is CASSDLAGGTDTQYF. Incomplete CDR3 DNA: TGTGCCAGCAGCGACCTAGCGGGGGGCACAGATACG.

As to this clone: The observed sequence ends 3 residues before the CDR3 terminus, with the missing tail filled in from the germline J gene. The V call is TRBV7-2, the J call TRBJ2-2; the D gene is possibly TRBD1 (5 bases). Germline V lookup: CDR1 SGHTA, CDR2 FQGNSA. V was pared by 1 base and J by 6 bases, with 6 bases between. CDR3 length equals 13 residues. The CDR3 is CASSLVGPGELFF. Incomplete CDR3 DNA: TGTGCCAGCAGCTTAGTGGGGCCCGGGGAG. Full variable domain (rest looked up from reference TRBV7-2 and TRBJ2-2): GAGVSQSPSNKVTEKGKDVELRCDPISGHTALYWYRQSLGQGLEFLIYFQGNSAPDKSGLPSDRFSAERTGGSVSTLTIQRTQQEDSAVYLCASSLVGPGELFFGEGSRLTVL.

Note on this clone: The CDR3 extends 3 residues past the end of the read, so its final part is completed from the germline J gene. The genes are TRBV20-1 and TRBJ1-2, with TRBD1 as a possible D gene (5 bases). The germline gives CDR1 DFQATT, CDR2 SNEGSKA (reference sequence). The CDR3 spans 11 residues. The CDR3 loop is CSARQGWGYTF. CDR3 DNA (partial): TGCAGTGCTAGGCAGGGTTGGGGC.

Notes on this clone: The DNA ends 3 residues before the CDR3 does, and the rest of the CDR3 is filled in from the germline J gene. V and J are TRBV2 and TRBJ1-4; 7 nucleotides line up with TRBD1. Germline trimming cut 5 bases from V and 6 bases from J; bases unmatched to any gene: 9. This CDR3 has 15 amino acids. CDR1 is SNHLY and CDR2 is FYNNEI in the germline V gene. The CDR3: CASSTEGTADEKLFF. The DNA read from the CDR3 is TGTGCCAGCAGTACTGAGGGGACAGCGGATGAAAAA.

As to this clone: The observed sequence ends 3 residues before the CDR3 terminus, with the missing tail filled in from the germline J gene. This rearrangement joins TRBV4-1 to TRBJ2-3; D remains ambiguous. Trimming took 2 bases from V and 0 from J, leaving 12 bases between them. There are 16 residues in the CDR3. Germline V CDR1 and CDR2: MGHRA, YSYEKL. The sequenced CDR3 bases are TGCGCCAGCAGCCAACAAGACTTGATCAGCACAGATACG. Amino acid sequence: CASSQQDLISTDT. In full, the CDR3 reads CASSQQDLISTDTQYF.

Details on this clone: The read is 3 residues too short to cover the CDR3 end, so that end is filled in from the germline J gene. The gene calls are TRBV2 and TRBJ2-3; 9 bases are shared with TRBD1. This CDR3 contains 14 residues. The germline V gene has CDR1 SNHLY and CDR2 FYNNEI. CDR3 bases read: TGTGCCAGCCGACAACAGGGGGCTCGGCAGCCG. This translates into CASRQQGARQP. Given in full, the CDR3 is CASRQQGARQPQYF.

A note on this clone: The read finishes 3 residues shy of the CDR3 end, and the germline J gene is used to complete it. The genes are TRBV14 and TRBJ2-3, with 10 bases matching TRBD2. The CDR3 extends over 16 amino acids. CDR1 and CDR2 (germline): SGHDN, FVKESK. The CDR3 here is CASSQSRTSGKETQYF. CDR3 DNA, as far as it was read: TGTGCCAGCAGCCAATCCAGGACTAGCGGTAAAGAGACG. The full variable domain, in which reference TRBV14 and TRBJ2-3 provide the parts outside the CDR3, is EAGVTQFPSHSVIEKGQTVTLRCDPISGHDNLYWYRRVMGKEIKFLLHFVKESKQDESGMPNNRFLAERTGGTYSTLKVQPAELEDSGVYFCASSQSRTSGKETQYFGPGTRLTVL.

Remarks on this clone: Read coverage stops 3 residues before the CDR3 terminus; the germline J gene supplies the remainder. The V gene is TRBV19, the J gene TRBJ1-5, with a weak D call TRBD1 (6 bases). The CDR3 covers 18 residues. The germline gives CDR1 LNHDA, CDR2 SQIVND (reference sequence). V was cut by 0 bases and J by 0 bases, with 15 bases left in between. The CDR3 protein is CASSIDPLRQASNQPQHF. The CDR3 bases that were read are TGTGCCAGTAGTATAGACCCCCTACGACAGGCTAGCAATCAGCCC. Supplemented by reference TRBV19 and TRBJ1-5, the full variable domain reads DGGITQSPKYLFRKEGQNVTLSCEQNLNHDAMYWYRQDPGQGLRLIYYSQIVNDFQKGDIAEGYSVSREKKESFPLTVTSAQKNPTAFYLCASSIDPLRQASNQPQHFGDGTRLSIL.

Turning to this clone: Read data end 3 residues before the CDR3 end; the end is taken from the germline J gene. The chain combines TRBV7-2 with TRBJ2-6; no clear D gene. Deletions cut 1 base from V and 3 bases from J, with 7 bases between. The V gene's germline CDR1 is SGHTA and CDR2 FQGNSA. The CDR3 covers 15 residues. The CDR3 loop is CASSLGRVGANVLTF. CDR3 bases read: TGTGCCAGCAGCTTAGGAAGGGTTGGGGCCAACGTC.

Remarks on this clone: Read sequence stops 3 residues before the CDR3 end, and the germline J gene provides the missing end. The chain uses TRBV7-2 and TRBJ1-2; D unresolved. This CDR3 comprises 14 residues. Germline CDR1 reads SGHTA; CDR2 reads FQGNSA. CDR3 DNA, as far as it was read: TGTGCCAGCAGCCCGGGGAGTCCCACCCACGAC. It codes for CASSPGSPTHD. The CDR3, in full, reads CASSPGSPTHDYTF. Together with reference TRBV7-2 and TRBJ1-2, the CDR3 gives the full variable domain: GAGVSQSPSNKVTEKGKDVELRCDPISGHTALYWYRQSLGQGLEFLIYFQGNSAPDKSGLPSDRFSAERTGGSVSTLTIQRTQQEDSAVYLCASSPGSPTHDYTFGSGTRLTVV.

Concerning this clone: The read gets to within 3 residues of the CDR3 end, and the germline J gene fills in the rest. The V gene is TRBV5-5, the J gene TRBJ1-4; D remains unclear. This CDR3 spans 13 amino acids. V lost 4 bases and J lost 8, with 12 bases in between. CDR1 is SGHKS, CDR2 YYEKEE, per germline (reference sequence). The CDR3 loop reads CASSGGRGEKLFF. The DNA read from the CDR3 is TGTGCCAGCAGCGGCGGACGGGGAGAAAAA.

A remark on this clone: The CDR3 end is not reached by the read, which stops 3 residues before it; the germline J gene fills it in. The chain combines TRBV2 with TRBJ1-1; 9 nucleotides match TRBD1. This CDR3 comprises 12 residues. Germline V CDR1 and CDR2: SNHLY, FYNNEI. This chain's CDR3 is CASSDGTGTAFF. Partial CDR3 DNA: TGTGCCAGCAGTGACGGGACAGGGACA.

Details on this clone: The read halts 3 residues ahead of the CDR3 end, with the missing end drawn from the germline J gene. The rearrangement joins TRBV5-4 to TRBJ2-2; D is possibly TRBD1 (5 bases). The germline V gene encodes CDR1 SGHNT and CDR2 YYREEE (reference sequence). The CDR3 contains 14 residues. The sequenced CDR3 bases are TGTGCCAGCAGCCCGATCTCTGGGGCCAACGTG. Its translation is CASSPISGANV. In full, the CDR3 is CASSPISGANVLFF.

This CDR3 is CASSLQGRAEAFF. CDR3 DNA (partial): TGTGCCAGCAGCTTACAGGGAAGGGCTGAA. J is TRBJ1-1 and V is TRBV7-2; D possibly corresponds to TRBD1 (5 bases). From the germline J gene comes the end of the CDR3, since the read stops 3 residues before it. The CDR3 runs 13 residues. V shed 2 bases and J shed 6 bases, with 10 bases lying between them. The germline CDR1 and CDR2 sequences are SGHTA and FQGNSA.

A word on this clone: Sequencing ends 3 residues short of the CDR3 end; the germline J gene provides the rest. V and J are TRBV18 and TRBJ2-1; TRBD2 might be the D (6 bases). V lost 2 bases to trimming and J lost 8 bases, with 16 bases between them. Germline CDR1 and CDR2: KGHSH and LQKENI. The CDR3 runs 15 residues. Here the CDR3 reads CASSPLSGWEDEQFF. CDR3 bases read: TGTGCCAGCTCACCATTGTCAGGGTGGGAGGATGAG.